Listed below are T cell receptor beta chains from one sample, sequenced in a study of blood T cell repertoires in COVID-19. TCRdb's copy holds only in-frame clones and misses some; the assay was immunoSEQ multiplex PCR. The data contain tens of thousands of clones, approximately 84% of them singletons. Sequencing was performed on peripheral blood. The receptors shown here come from a man in his forties or fifties with acute or convalescent COVID-19. Each CDR3 is given with its conserved first and last residue. D genes are given only for firm matches. Some rows have no size entry. The others give once, few or many, or a class for an expanded clone.

clone size: NA; D gene: TRBD2; J gene: TRBJ2-3; V gene: TRBV19; CDR3 protein: CASNPGLAGTDTQYF; CDR3 DNA: TGTGCCAGTAATCCCGGACTAGCTGGCACAGATACGCAGTATTTT
clone size: NA; D gene: TRBD2; J gene: TRBJ2-3; V gene: TRBV11-3; CDR3 protein: CASSPSGSAGDTQYF; CDR3 DNA: TGTGCCAGCAGCCCCAGCGGGAGTGCTGGAGATACGCAGTATTTT
clone size: NA; D gene: NA; J gene: TRBJ1-1; V gene: TRBV7-6; CDR3 protein: CASSLAKGRRTEAFF; CDR3 DNA: TGTGCCAGCAGCTTAGCGAAGGGGCGTCGCACTGAAGCTTTCTTT
clone size: NA; D gene: NA; J gene: TRBJ1-5; V gene: TRBV5-1; CDR3 protein: CASSYNQGQPQHF; CDR3 DNA: TGCGCCAGCAGCTATAATCAGGGACAGCCCCAGCATTTT
clone size: NA; D gene: NA; J gene: TRBJ2-4; V gene: TRBV29-1; CDR3 protein: CSVAGGTDKNIQYF; CDR3 DNA: TGCAGCGTTGCGGGGGGGACAGACAAAAACATTCAGTACTTC
clone size: NA; D gene: TRBD2; J gene: TRBJ2-2; V gene: TRBV13; CDR3 protein: CASSLGGLDRNTGELFF; CDR3 DNA: TGTGCCAGCAGCTTAGGGGGACTAGACCGGAACACCGGGGAGCTGTTTTTT
clone size: NA; D gene: NA; J gene: TRBJ2-3; V gene: TRBV29-1; CDR3 protein: CSVGGIGTDTQYF; CDR3 DNA: TGCAGCGTTGGCGGGATAGGAACAGATACGCAGTATTTT
clone size: NA; D gene: NA; J gene: TRBJ2-7; V gene: TRBV29-1; CDR3 protein: CSVEFGVLSEQYF; CDR3 DNA: TGCAGCGTTGAATTCGGGGTTCTCAGCGAGCAGTACTTC
clone size: NA; D gene: NA; J gene: TRBJ2-1; V gene: TRBV27; CDR3 protein: CASSLSPSSEQFF; CDR3 DNA: TGTGCCAGCAGTTTATCCCCTAGCAGCGAGCAGTTCTTC
clone size: NA; D gene: TRBD2; J gene: TRBJ2-5; V gene: TRBV11-2; CDR3 protein: CASSLGAGGSQETQYF; CDR3 DNA: TGTGCCAGCAGCTTAGGGGCGGGGGGATCCCAAGAGACCCAGTACTTC
clone size: NA; D gene: NA; J gene: TRBJ2-3; V gene: TRBV5-1; CDR3 protein: CASSLPSEDTDTQYF; CDR3 DNA: TGCGCCAGCAGCTTACCTAGCGAAGACACAGATACGCAGTATTTT
clone size: few; D gene: NA; J gene: TRBJ1-4; V gene: TRBV9; CDR3 protein: CASSPQGRDYNEKLFF; CDR3 DNA: TGTGCCAGCAGCCCGCAGGGGAGGGACTATAATGAAAAACTGTTTTTT
clone size: NA; D gene: TRBD1; J gene: TRBJ1-2; V gene: TRBV4-1; CDR3 protein: CASSQDTGGWGYTF; CDR3 DNA: TGCGCCAGCAGCCAAGATACAGGGGGCTGGGGCTACACCTTC
clone size: few; D gene: TRBD1; J gene: TRBJ2-5; V gene: TRBV2; CDR3 protein: CASSEGGGPKTQYF; CDR3 DNA: TGTGCCAGCAGTGAAGGAGGGGGCCCTAAGACCCAGTACTTC
clone size: NA; D gene: NA; J gene: TRBJ1-4; V gene: TRBV19; CDR3 protein: CASSIGNLEKLFF; CDR3 DNA: TGTGCCAGTAGCATCGGGAATCTTGAAAAACTGTTTTTT
clone size: NA; D gene: NA; J gene: TRBJ1-2; V gene: TRBV9; CDR3 protein: CASRGGAGYGYTF; CDR3 DNA: TGTGCCAGCAGGGGGGGGGCTGGCTATGGCTACACCTTC
clone size: NA; D gene: NA; J gene: TRBJ2-7; V gene: TRBV25-1; CDR3 protein: CASSVTYEQYF; CDR3 DNA: TGTGCCAGCAGTGTTACCTACGAGCAGTACTTC
clone size: NA; D gene: TRBD1; J gene: TRBJ2-7; V gene: TRBV5-1; CDR3 protein: CASSLGDREVDEQYF; CDR3 DNA: TGCGCCAGCAGCTTGGGGGACAGGGAAGTGGACGAGCAGTACTTC
clone size: once; D gene: TRBD1; J gene: TRBJ1-2; V gene: TRBV18; CDR3 protein: CASSPRTGGNYGYTF; CDR3 DNA: TGTGCCAGCTCACCACGGACAGGGGGAAACTATGGCTACACCTTC
clone size: NA; D gene: TRBD1; J gene: TRBJ1-1; V gene: TRBV6-1; CDR3 protein: CASSEEPGQGGTEAFF; CDR3 DNA: TGTGCCAGCAGTGAAGAACCGGGACAGGGAGGCACTGAAGCTTTCTTT
clone size: few; D gene: NA; J gene: TRBJ2-1; V gene: TRBV4-2; CDR3 protein: CASSQESGTLSYNEQFF; CDR3 DNA: TGTGCCAGCAGCCAAGAATCCGGGACTCTCTCCTACAATGAGCAGTTCTTC
clone size: NA; D gene: TRBD2; J gene: TRBJ2-3; V gene: TRBV2; CDR3 protein: CASSDRGIGTSYASTDTQYF; CDR3 DNA: TGTGCCAGCAGTGATAGAGGGATCGGGACTAGCTATGCTAGCACAGATACGCAGTATTTT
clone size: NA; D gene: NA; J gene: TRBJ1-1; V gene: TRBV6-2/TRBV6-3; CDR3 protein: CASSYGATEAFF; CDR3 DNA: TGTGCCAGCAGTTACGGGGCTACTGAAGCTTTCTTT
clone size: NA; D gene: TRBD1; J gene: TRBJ1-5; V gene: TRBV30; CDR3 protein: CAWSNGQGYQPQHF; CDR3 DNA: TGTGCCTGGAGTAACGGACAGGGCTATCAGCCCCAGCATTTT
clone size: NA; D gene: NA; J gene: TRBJ2-5; V gene: TRBV11-2; CDR3 protein: CASTFGVYSETQYF; CDR3 DNA: TGTGCCAGCACCTTCGGGGTATATTCAGAGACCCAGTACTTC
clone size: NA; D gene: NA; J gene: TRBJ2-7; V gene: TRBV6-1; CDR3 protein: CASSESGFEQYF; CDR3 DNA: TGTGCCAGCAGTGAATCGGGGTTCGAGCAGTACTTC
clone size: NA; D gene: NA; J gene: TRBJ2-7; V gene: TRBV7-6; CDR3 protein: CASSPTGYEQYF; CDR3 DNA: TGTGCCAGCAGCCCGACAGGCTACGAGCAGTACTTC
clone size: NA; D gene: NA; J gene: TRBJ1-4; V gene: TRBV14; CDR3 protein: CASSQSEKLFF; CDR3 DNA: TGTGCCAGCAGCCAATCAGAAAAACTGTTTTTT
clone size: NA; D gene: NA; J gene: TRBJ2-1; V gene: TRBV30; CDR3 protein: CAWKGLANEQFF; CDR3 DNA: TGTGCCTGGAAAGGTCTAGCCAATGAGCAGTTCTTC
clone size: NA; D gene: TRBD1; J gene: TRBJ1-5; V gene: TRBV2; CDR3 protein: CASRNSRTGGQPQHF; CDR3 DNA: TGTGCCAGCCGAAACTCCCGGACAGGGGGACAGCCCCAGCATTTT
clone size: NA; D gene: TRBD1; J gene: TRBJ1-1; V gene: TRBV29-1; CDR3 protein: CSVEKGDSEAFF; CDR3 DNA: TGCAGCGTTGAGAAAGGGGACAGTGAAGCTTTCTTT
clone size: NA; D gene: TRBD1; J gene: TRBJ2-7; V gene: TRBV28; CDR3 protein: CASSPPEYRGLGYEQYF; CDR3 DNA: TGTGCCAGCAGTCCTCCCGAATACAGGGGGCTTGGCTACGAGCAGTACTTC
clone size: NA; D gene: NA; J gene: TRBJ2-1; V gene: TRBV5-4; CDR3 protein: CASSWGAYNEQFF; CDR3 DNA: TGTGCCAGCAGCTGGGGAGCCTACAATGAGCAGTTCTTC
clone size: NA; D gene: NA; J gene: TRBJ1-4; V gene: TRBV29-1; CDR3 protein: CSVELEGEKLFF; CDR3 DNA: TGCAGCGTTGAGTTGGAGGGGGAAAAACTGTTTTTT
clone size: NA; D gene: NA; J gene: TRBJ2-7; V gene: TRBV10-3; CDR3 protein: CAISESGTRDYEQYF; CDR3 DNA: TGTGCCATCAGTGAGTCAGGTACCAGGGACTACGAGCAGTACTTC
clone size: NA; D gene: NA; J gene: TRBJ1-1; V gene: TRBV18; CDR3 protein: CASSPRRQLGTEAFF; CDR3 DNA: TGTGCCAGCTCACCAAGGCGACAACTGGGCACTGAAGCTTTCTTT
clone size: NA; D gene: TRBD2; J gene: TRBJ2-2; V gene: TRBV12-5; CDR3 protein: CASGFPRLSGPTGELFF; CDR3 DNA: TGTGCTAGTGGTTTCCCCCGACTTAGCGGGCCCACCGGGGAGCTGTTTTTT
clone size: NA; D gene: TRBD1; J gene: TRBJ1-4; V gene: TRBV14; CDR3 protein: CASSRDRAGEKLFF; CDR3 DNA: TGTGCCAGCAGCCGGGACAGGGCGGGTGAAAAACTGTTTTTT
clone size: NA; D gene: NA; J gene: TRBJ1-1; V gene: TRBV5-1; CDR3 protein: CASSRDAHSGDTEAFF; CDR3 DNA: TGCGCCAGCAGCAGGGACGCCCATTCAGGGGACACTGAAGCTTTCTTT
clone size: few; D gene: TRBD1; J gene: TRBJ1-2; V gene: TRBV9; CDR3 protein: CASSDGTGPYGYTF; CDR3 DNA: TGTGCCAGCAGCGACGGGACAGGGCCCTATGGCTACACCTTC
clone size: NA; D gene: NA; J gene: TRBJ2-1; V gene: TRBV7-8; CDR3 protein: CASSKGDFDNEQFF; CDR3 DNA: TGTGCCAGCAGCAAGGGAGACTTCGACAATGAGCAGTTCTTC
clone size: NA; D gene: NA; J gene: TRBJ2-3; V gene: TRBV2; CDR3 protein: CASSRESTDTQYF; CDR3 DNA: TGTGCCAGCAGCCGGGAATCCACAGATACGCAGTATTTT
clone size: NA; D gene: TRBD2; J gene: TRBJ2-3; V gene: TRBV29-1; CDR3 protein: CSVVRLAEHTDTQYF; CDR3 DNA: TGCAGCGTTGTCAGACTAGCGGAACACACAGATACGCAGTATTTT